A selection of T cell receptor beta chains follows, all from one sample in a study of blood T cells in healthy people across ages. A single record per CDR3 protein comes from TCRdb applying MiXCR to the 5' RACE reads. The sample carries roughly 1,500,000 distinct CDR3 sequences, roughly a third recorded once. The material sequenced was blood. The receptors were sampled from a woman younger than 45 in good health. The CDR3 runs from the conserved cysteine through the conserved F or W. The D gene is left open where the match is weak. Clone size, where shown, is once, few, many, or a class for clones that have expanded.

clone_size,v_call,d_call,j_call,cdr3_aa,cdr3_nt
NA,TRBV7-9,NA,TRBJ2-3,CASSLLGPKTDTQYF,TGTGCCAGCAGCTTGTTAGGACCCAAAACAGATACGCAGTATTTT
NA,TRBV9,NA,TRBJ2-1,CASGQSNYNEQFF,TGTGCCAGTGGACAGTCCAACTACAATGAGCAGTTCTTC
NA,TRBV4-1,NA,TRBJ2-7,CASSQEKDLYLREQYF,TGCGCCAGCAGCCAAGAAAAGGACCTCTACCTGAGGGAGCAGTACTTC
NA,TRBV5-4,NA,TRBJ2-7,CASSFGAGFIEQYF,TGTGCCAGCAGCTTTGGGGCGGGATTCATCGAGCAGTACTTC
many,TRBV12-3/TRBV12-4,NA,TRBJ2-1,CASSLGGGRPRWQFF,TGTGCCAGCAGTTTAGGCGGGGGCCGTCCCCGATGGCAGTTCTTC
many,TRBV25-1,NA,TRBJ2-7,CASSGQSLSSYEQYF,TGTGCCAGCAGTGGGCAGAGTCTGAGCTCCTACGAGCAGTACTTC
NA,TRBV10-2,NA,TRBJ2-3,CASRKREVGDTQYF,TGCGCCAGCAGGAAGAGGGAGGTAGGAGATACGCAGTATTTT
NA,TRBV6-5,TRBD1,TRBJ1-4,CASSPQGGGEKLFF,TGTGCCAGCAGCCCCCAGGGGGGCGGAGAAAAACTGTTTTTT
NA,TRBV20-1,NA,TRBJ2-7,CSARSGEGLPYEQYF,TGCAGTGCTAGATCGGGGGAAGGACTCCCCTACGAGCAGTACTTC
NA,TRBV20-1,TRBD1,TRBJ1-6,CSASQGSLHNSPLHF,TGCAGTGCATCACAGGGGTCCCTCCATAATTCACCCCTCCACTTT
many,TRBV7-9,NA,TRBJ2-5,CASSSNGEQYF,TGTGCCAGCAGCTCCAACGGGGAGCAGTACTTC
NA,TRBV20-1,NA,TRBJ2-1,CSAREGRSFYNEQFF,TGCAGTGCTAGAGAGGGGCGGTCATTCTACAATGAGCAGTTCTTC
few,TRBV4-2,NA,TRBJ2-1,CASSPPGANYNEQFF,TGTGCCAGCAGCCCACCGGGGGCGAATTACAATGAGCAGTTCTTC
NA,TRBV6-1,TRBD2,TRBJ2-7,CASSVDGTIRTYEQYF,TGTGCCAGCAGTGTCGATGGGACTATCCGCACCTACGAGCAGTACTTC
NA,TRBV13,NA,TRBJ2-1,CASSLEVALSNEQFF,TGTGCCAGCAGCTTAGAGGTGGCCCTTTCCAATGAGCAGTTCTTC
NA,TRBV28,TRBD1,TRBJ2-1,CASSLLVQGANEQFF,TGTGCCAGCAGTTTACTAGTCCAGGGGGCCAATGAGCAGTTCTTC
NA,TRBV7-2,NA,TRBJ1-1,CASIKGGLNTEAFF,TGTGCCAGCATCAAGGGAGGGTTGAACACTGAAGCTTTCTTT
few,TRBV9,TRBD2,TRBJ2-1,CASSYTPTSGYNEQFF,TGTGCCAGCAGCTATACCCCGACTAGCGGATACAATGAGCAGTTCTTC
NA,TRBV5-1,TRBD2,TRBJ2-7,CASSLGGTSGSDEQYF,TGCGCCAGCAGCTTGGGCGGGACTAGCGGGAGCGACGAGCAGTACTTC
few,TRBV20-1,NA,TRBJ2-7,CSAPRGGTVTYEQYF,TGCAGTGCTCCGAGGGGAGGGACAGTAACCTACGAGCAGTACTTC
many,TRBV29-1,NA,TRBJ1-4,CSVEPLKNEKLFF,TGCAGCGTTGAACCCCTTAAGAATGAAAAACTGTTTTTT
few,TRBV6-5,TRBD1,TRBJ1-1,CASSLGQGAREAFF,TGTGCCAGCAGCCTCGGACAGGGGGCGAGGGAAGCTTTCTTT
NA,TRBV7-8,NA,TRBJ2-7,CASSIPAETGGYEQYF,TGTGCCAGCAGCATCCCGGCCGAGACTGGGGGCTACGAGCAGTACTTC
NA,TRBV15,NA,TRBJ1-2,CATSREGARTHYGYTF,TGTGCCACCAGCCGGGAAGGTGCTCGGACACACTATGGCTACACCTTC
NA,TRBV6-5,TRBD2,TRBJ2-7,CASTSSSGGRYEQYF,TGTGCCAGCACTTCCTCTAGCGGGGGGCGCTACGAGCAGTACTTC
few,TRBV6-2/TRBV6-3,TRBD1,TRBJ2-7,CAGASDRALYEQYF,TGTGCCGGCGCCTCAGACAGGGCCCTATACGAGCAGTACTTC
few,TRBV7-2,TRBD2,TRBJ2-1,CASSPGPGLAGENEQFF,TGTGCCAGCAGCCCAGGCCCAGGACTAGCGGGAGAAAATGAGCAGTTCTTC
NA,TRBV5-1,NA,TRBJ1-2,CASSLEGTRDYGYTF,TGCGCCAGCAGCTTGGAGGGGACAAGGGACTATGGCTACACCTTC
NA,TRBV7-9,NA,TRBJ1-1,CASSLQYTEAFF,TGTGCCAGCAGCTTACAGTACACTGAAGCTTTCTTT
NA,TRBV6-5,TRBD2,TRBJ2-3,CASRNLAGDATDTQYF,TGTGCCAGCAGGAATCTCGCGGGGGATGCCACAGATACGCAGTATTTT
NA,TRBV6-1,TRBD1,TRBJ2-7,CASRKTDRTEQYF,TGTGCCAGCAGGAAAACGGACAGGACCGAGCAGTACTTC
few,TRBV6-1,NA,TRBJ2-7,CASRNRQLIPLYEQYF,TGTGCCAGCAGAAACAGACAGCTAATTCCTCTCTACGAGCAGTACTTC
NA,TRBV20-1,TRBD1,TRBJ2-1,CSARASGTGGQHSYNEQFF,TGCAGTGCTAGGGCTTCCGGGACAGGGGGCCAACACTCCTACAATGAGCAGTTCTTC
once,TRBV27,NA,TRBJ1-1,CASSLSQGRTEAFF,TGTGCCAGCAGTTTATCTCAAGGAAGAACTGAAGCTTTCTTT
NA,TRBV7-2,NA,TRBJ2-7,CASSLVGGPYNEQYF,TGTGCCAGCAGCTTAGTCGGGGGGCCCTACAATGAGCAGTACTTC
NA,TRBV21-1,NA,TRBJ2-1,CASIRGVAGKISYNEQFF,TGTGCCAGCATCCGGGGGGTAGCGGGTAAAATATCCTACAATGAGCAGTTCTTC
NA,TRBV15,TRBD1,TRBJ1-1,CATSRRGQGMNTEAFF,TGTGCCACCAGCAGAAGGGGACAGGGGATGAACACTGAAGCTTTCTTT
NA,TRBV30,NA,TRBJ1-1,CAWGVDTEAFF,TGTGCCTGGGGTGTGGACACTGAAGCTTTCTTT
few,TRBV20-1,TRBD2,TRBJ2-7,CSASDIAGAGRGNEQYF,TGCAGCGCTAGCGATATAGCGGGAGCTGGTCGAGGCAATGAGCAGTACTTC
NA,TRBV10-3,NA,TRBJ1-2,CAISVAGGLAGYTF,TGTGCCATCAGTGTAGCGGGGGGCCTCGCTGGCTACACCTTC
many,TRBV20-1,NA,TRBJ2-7,CSASGVPDISYEQYF,TGCAGTGCTAGCGGGGTTCCGGACATCTCCTACGAGCAGTACTTC
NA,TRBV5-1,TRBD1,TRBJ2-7,CASSIQGTGGGNYEQYF,TGCGCCAGCAGCATCCAAGGGACAGGGGGTGGAAACTACGAGCAGTACTTC
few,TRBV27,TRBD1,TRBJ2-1,CATGQGGYNEQFF,TGTGCCACAGGACAGGGGGGTTACAATGAGCAGTTCTTC
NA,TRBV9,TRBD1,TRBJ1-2,CASSVARPGQGARGYTF,TGTGCCAGCAGCGTAGCCCGACCGGGACAGGGGGCACGTGGCTACACCTTC
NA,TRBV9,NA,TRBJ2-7,CASSVAGGPDYNEQYF,TGTGCCAGCAGCGTAGCTGGAGGCCCGGATTACAATGAGCAGTACTTC
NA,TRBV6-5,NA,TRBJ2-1,CASSRGPEQFF,TGTGCCAGCAGTAGGGGACCTGAGCAGTTCTTC
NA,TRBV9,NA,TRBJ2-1,CASSVDPGEQFF,TGTGCCAGCAGCGTGGACCCGGGGGAGCAGTTCTTC
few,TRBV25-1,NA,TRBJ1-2,CASSVSGWGGTYGYTF,TGTGCCAGCTCCGTCTCAGGGTGGGGGGGGACGTATGGCTACACCTTC
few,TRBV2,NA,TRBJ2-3,CASRRRLRDTDTQYF,TGTGCCAGCAGGCGTCGGTTGAGGGACACAGATACGCAGTATTTT
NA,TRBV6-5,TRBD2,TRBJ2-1,CASSSTHTPPLTSGGYNEQFF,TGTGCCAGCAGTTCTACCCATACCCCACCCCTTACTAGCGGGGGGTACAATGAGCAGTTCTTC
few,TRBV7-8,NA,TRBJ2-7,CASRPAGATYEQYF,TGTGCCAGCAGACCTGCGGGGGCGACCTACGAGCAGTACTTC
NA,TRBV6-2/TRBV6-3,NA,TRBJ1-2,CVSSLVRQYYGYTF,TGTGTCAGCAGTTTAGTACGACAGTACTATGGCTACACCTTC